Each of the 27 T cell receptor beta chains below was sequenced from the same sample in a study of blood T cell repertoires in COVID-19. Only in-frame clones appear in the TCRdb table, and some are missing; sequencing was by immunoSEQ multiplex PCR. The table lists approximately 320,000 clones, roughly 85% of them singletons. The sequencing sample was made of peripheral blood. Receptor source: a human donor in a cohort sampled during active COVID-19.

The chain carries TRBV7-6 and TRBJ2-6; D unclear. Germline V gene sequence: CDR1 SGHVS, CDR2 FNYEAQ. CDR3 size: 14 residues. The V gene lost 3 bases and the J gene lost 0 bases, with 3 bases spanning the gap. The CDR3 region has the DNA TGTGCCAGCAGCTTCAGCTCTGGGGCCAACGTCCTGACTTTC. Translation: CASSFSSGANVLTF.

CDR3 sequence: CASSKERVWTDTQYF. The CDR3 bases are TGTGCCAGCAGCAAAGAGAGGGTTTGGACAGATACGCAGTATTTT. The rearrangement joins TRBV21-1 to TRBJ2-3; the tabulated D call, TRBD2, remains unverified against the DNA. TRBV21-1 is marked as a pseudogene. This CDR3 comprises 15 residues.

CDR3 residues: CASSQTTGDGYTF. CDR3 sequence (DNA): TGTGCCAGCAGCCAGACTACAGGGGACGGCTACACCTTC. The chain combines TRBV7-6 with TRBJ1-2, with 7 bases lining up with TRBD1. After removal of 5 bases from V and 8 bases from J, the junction contained 8 bases not matched to a gene. From germline, CDR1 is SGHVS and CDR2 FNYEAQ. This CDR3 has 13 residues.

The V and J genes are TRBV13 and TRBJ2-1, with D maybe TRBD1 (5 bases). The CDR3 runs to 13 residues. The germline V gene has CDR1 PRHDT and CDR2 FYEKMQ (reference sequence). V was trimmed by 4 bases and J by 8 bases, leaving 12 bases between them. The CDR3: CASSSPKGYEQFF. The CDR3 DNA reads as TGTGCCAGCAGCTCCCCCAAGGGGTATGAGCAGTTCTTC.

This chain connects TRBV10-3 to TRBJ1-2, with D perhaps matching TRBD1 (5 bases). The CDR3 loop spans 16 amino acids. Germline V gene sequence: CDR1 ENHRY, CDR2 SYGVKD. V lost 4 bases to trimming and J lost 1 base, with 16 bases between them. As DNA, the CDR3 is TGTGCCATCAGTGGGGGGGAGAACATACTTAACTATGGCTACACCTTC. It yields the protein CAISGGENILNYGYTF.

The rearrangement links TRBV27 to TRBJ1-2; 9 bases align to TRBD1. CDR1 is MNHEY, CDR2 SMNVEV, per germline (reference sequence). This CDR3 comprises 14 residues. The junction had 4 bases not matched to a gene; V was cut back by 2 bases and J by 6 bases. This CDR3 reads CASSLTGGGHGYTF. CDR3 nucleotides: TGTGCCAGCAGTTTAACAGGGGGCGGCCATGGCTACACCTTC.

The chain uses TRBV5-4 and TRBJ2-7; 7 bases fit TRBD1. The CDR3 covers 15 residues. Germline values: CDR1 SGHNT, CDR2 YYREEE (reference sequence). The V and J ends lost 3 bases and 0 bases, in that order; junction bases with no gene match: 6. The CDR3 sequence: CASSSDRTSSYEQYF. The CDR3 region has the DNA TGTGCCAGCAGCTCGGACAGGACCAGCTCCTACGAGCAGTACTTC.

This CDR3 is CASSLGTGNEQFF. The CDR3 DNA sequence: TGTGCCAGCAGCTTAGGGACAGGGAATGAGCAGTTCTTC. This chain uses TRBV11-3 with TRBJ2-1, with 8 bases fitting TRBD1. Germline trimming cut 1 base from V and 7 bases from J; bases unmatched to any gene: 0. Per the germline V gene, CDR1 is SGHNT and CDR2 is YENEEA. This CDR3 region has 13 residues.

The CDR3 DNA sequence: TGTGCCAGCAGTTACACCATCAGGACAGGCCATTTCTCCTACAATGAGCAGTTCTTC. This gives the protein CASSYTIRTGHFSYNEQFF. The V call is TRBV6-2 or TRBV6-3, the J call TRBJ2-1; the match to TRBD1 covers 7 bases. Germline values: CDR1 MNHEY, CDR2 SVGEGT. Trimming removed 2 bases from V and 0 bases from J; junction bases left unmatched: 13. This CDR3 is built from 19 residues.

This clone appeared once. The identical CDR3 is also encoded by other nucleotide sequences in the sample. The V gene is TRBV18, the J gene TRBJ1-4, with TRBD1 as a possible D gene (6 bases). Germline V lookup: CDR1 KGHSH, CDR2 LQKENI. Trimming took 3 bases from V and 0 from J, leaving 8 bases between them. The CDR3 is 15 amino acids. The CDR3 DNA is TGTGCCAGCTCACCTTCAGGGGCAACTAATGAAAAACTGTTTTTT. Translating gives CASSPSGATNEKLFF. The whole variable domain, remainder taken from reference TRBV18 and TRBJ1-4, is NAGVMQNPRHLVRRRGQEARLRCSPMKGHSHVYWYRQLPEEGLKFMVYLQKENIIDESGMPKERFSAEFPKEGPSILRIQQVVRGDSAAYFCASSPSGATNEKLFFGSGTQLSVL.

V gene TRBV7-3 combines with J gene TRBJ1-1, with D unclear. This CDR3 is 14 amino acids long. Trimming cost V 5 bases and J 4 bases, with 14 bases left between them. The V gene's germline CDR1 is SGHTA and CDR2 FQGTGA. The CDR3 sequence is CASSPGRLGTEAFF. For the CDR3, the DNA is TGTGCCAGCAGCCCGGGAAGGCTGGGCACTGAAGCTTTCTTT.

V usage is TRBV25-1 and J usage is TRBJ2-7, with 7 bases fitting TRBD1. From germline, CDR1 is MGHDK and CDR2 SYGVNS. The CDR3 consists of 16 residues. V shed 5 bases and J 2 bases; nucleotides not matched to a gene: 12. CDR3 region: CASSTAALQGAYEQYF. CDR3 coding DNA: TGTGCCAGCAGTACCGCGGCCCTTCAGGGGGCCTACGAGCAGTACTTC.

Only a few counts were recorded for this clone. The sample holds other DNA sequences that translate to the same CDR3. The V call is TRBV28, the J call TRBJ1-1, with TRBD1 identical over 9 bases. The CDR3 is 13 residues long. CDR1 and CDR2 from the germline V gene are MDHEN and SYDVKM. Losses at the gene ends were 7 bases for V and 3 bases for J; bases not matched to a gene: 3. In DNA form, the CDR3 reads TGTGCCAGCACAGGGACAGGGTACACTGAAGCTTTCTTT. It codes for CASTGTGYTEAFF.

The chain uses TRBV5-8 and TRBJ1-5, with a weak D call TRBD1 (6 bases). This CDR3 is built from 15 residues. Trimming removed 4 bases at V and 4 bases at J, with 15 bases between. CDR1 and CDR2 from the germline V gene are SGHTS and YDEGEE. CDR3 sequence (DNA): TGTGCCAGCAGCGTCAGTGGTGACAGGAATCAGCCCCAGCATTTT. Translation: CASSVSGDRNQPQHF.

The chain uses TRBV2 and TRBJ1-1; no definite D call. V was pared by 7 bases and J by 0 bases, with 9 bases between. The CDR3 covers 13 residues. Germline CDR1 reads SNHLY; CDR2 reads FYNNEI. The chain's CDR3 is CASNENLNTEAFF. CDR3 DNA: TGTGCCAGCAACGAGAACTTGAACACTGAAGCTTTCTTT.

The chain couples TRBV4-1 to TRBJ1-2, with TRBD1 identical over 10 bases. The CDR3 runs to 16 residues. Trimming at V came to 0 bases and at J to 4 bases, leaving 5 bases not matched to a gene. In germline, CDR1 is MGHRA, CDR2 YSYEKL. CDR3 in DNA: TGCGCCAGCAGCCAAGATGGGACAGGGGCGGCCTATGGCTACACCTTC. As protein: CASSQDGTGAAYGYTF.

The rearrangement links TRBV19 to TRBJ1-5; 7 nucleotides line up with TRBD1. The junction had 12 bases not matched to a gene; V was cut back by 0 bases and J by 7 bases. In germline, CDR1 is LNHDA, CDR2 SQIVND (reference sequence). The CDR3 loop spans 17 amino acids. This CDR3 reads CASSIERGQVVRQPQHF. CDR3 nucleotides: TGTGCCAGTAGTATAGAGAGGGGGCAGGTGGTCAGACAGCCCCAGCATTTT.

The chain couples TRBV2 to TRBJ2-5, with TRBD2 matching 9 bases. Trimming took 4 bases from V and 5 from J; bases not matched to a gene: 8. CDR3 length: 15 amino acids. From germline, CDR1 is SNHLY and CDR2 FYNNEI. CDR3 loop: CASSGGSGGPETQYF. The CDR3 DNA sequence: TGTGCCAGCAGTGGGGGTAGCGGGGGCCCTGAGACCCAGTACTTC.

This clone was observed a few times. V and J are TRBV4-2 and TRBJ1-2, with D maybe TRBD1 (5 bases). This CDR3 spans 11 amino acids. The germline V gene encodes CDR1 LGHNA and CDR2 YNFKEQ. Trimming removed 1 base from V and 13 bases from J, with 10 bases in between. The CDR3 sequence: CASSQGSGATF. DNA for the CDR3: TGTGCCAGCAGCCAAGGAAGCGGGGCCACCTTC.

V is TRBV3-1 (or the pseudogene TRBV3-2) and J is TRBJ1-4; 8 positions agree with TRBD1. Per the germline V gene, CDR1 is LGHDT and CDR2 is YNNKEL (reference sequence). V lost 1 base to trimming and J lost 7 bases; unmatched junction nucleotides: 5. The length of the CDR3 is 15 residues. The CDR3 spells CASSQVSGGFEKLFF. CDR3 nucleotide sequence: TGTGCCAGCAGCCAAGTGTCAGGGGGCTTTGAAAAACTGTTTTTT.

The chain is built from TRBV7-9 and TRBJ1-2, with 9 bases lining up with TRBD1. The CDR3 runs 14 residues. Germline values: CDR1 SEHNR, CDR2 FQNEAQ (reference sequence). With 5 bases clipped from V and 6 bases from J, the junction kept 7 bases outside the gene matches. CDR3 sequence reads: CASSPGRTGDGYTF. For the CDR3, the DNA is TGTGCCAGCAGCCCCGGACGGACAGGGGATGGCTACACCTTC.

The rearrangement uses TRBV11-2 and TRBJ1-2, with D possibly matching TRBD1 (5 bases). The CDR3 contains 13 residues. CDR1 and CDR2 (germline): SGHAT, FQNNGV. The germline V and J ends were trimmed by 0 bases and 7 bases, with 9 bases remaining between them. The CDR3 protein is CASSLEGGFGYTF. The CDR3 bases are TGTGCCAGCAGCTTAGAGGGGGGTTTTGGCTACACCTTC.

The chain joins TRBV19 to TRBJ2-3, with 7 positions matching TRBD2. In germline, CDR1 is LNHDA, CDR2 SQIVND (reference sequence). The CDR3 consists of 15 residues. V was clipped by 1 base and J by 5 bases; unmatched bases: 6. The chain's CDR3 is CASSIGGGGVDTQYF. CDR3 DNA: TGTGCCAGTAGTATAGGGGGCGGGGGAGTAGATACGCAGTATTTT.

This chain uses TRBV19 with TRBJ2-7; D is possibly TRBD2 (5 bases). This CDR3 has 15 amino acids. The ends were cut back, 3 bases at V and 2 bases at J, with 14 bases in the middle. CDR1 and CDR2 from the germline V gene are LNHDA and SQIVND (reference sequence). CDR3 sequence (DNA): TGTGCCAGTAGTATCGGAGTAGCGTATACCTACGAGCAGTACTTC. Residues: CASSIGVAYTYEQYF.

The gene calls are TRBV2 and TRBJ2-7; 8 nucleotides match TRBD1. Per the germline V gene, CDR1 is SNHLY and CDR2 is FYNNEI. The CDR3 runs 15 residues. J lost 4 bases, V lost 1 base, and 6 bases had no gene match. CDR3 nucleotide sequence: TGTGCCAGCAGTGAAGAGCAGGGGGCTTATTACGAGCAGTACTTC. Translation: CASSEEQGAYYEQYF.

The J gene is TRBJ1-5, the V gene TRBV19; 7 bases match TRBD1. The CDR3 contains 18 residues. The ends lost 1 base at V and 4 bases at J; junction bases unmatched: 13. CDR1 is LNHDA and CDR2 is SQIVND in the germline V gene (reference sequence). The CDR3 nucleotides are TGTGCCAGTAGTATAGCTTCCTTAAGACAGGGACCGAATCAGCCCCAGCATTTT. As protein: CASSIASLRQGPNQPQHF. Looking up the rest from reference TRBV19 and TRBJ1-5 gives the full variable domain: DGGITQSPKYLFRKEGQNVTLSCEQNLNHDAMYWYRQDPGQGLRLIYYSQIVNDFQKGDIAEGYSVSREKKESFPLTVTSAQKNPTAFYLCASSIASLRQGPNQPQHFGDGTRLSIL.

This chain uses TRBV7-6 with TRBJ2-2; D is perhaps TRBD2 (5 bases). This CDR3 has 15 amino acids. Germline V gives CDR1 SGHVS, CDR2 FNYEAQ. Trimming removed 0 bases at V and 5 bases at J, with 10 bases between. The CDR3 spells CASSLAGEGTGELFF. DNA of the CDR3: TGTGCCAGCAGCTTAGCCGGGGAAGGGACCGGGGAGCTGTTTTTT.